This is a list of T cell receptor beta chains from one sample in a study of blood T cells in healthy people across ages. TCRdb passed the 5' RACE reads through MiXCR, listing each CDR3 protein once. The sample has hundreds of thousands of distinct CDR3 sequences; 58% are singletons. Sequenced material: blood. Every receptor here comes from a man aged 25 to 40 in good health. Each CDR3 is given with its conserved first and last residue. A D gene is named only where the DNA matches it firmly. Some rows have no size entry. The others give once, few or many, or a class for an expanded clone.

d_call,clone_size,v_call,cdr3_length,j_call,cdr3_nt,cdr3_aa
-,once,TRBV29-1,15,TRBJ1-4,TGCAGCGCTCAAATCCGCCAGGCGGCATACGAAAAACTGTTTTTT,CSAQIRQAAYEKLFF
TRBD2,-,TRBV13,15,TRBJ2-5,TGTGCCAGCAGCTCCTGGACTAGCGGCAAAGAGACCCAGTACTTC,CASSSWTSGKETQYF
-,-,TRBV12-3/TRBV12-4,12,TRBJ2-1,TGTGCCAGCATAGCAGAGAACAATGAGCAGTTCTTC,CASIAENNEQFF
-,-,TRBV7-2,14,TRBJ1-1,TGTGCCAGCACCCTTGGGGGTTTCCGCACTGAAGCTTTCTTT,CASTLGGFRTEAFF
-,many,TRBV15,15,TRBJ2-1,TGTGCCACCAGCAGAGATCTAAGTGGAGGAAATGAGCAGTTCTTC,CATSRDLSGGNEQFF
-,-,TRBV7-9,13,TRBJ2-4,TGTGCCAGCAGCCCCGGACAGCAAAACATTCAGTACTTC,CASSPGQQNIQYF
-,-,TRBV7-3,13,TRBJ2-1,TGTGCCAGCAGCTTATCGTCATTGAGTGAGCAGTTCTTC,CASSLSSLSEQFF
-,-,TRBV29-1,14,TRBJ2-7,TGCAGCGTGGACCTTAGTGGTATACCGTCCGAGCAGTACTTC,CSVDLSGIPSEQYF
-,few,TRBV5-1,14,TRBJ1-2,TGCGCCAGCAGCCGCGAATCCGTATACTATGGCTACACCTTC,CASSRESVYYGYTF
TRBD2,-,TRBV27,14,TRBJ2-7,TGTGCCAGCAGAGCAGCGGGGGGCCGCCCCGAGCAGTACTTC,CASRAAGGRPEQYF
TRBD1,-,TRBV15,17,TRBJ2-5,TGTGCCACCAGCAGAGGAAGGACAGGGGGGGATCAAGAGACCCAGTACTTC,CATSRGRTGGDQETQYF
-,-,TRBV5-1,14,TRBJ2-3,TGCGCCAGCAGTCTTGGCACGGAAAACGTCGCGCAGTATTTT,CASSLGTENVAQYF
-,-,TRBV5-1,18,TRBJ1-1,TGCGCCAGCAGCTTGGTTTCCCTTGGTAACAGGGCGAACACTGAAGCTTTCTTT,CASSLVSLGNRANTEAFF
-,-,TRBV4-2,19,TRBJ1-6,TGTGCCAGCAGCCAAGCTAGATCCTCCACCGACACTTATAATTCACCCCTCCACTTT,CASSQARSSTDTYNSPLHF
TRBD2,-,TRBV7-9,14,TRBJ2-1,TGTGCCAGCAGCACTAGCGGGCCTTACAATGAGCAGTTCTTC,CASSTSGPYNEQFF
-,-,TRBV4-3,18,TRBJ2-1,TGCGCCAGCAGCCAATTTGTAAGGACCCTAGGGTCCCACAATGAGCAGTTCTTC,CASSQFVRTLGSHNEQFF
TRBD1,-,TRBV4-2,16,TRBJ2-4,TGTGCCAGCAGCAAAGTACAAAACGGACAGGGGAGCATTCAGTACTTC,CASSKVQNGQGSIQYF
TRBD1,-,TRBV27,14,TRBJ1-6,TGTGCCAGCAGTCCCGGGACAGTTGGTTCACCCCTCCACTTT,CASSPGTVGSPLHF
TRBD2,-,TRBV13,15,TRBJ2-5,TGTGCCAGCAGCTTCTTGCCGGGGGGAGGTGAGACCCAGTACTTC,CASSFLPGGGETQYF
-,few,TRBV11-2,16,TRBJ2-1,TGTGCCAGCAGCTACGGTACCCAGGCCGTACTTGAAGAGCAGTTCTTC,CASSYGTQAVLEEQFF
TRBD2,-,TRBV7-6,16,TRBJ2-7,TGTGCCAGCAGCCTCCTAGCGGGAGGGCGCCACTACGAGCAGTACTTC,CASSLLAGGRHYEQYF
TRBD1,-,TRBV29-1,12,TRBJ2-5,TGCAGCGTAAGACAGGGATCCTCCGAGTGGTACTTC,CSVRQGSSEWYF
-,-,TRBV20-1,12,TRBJ2-7,TGCAGTGGGACTCTTGGGACCTACGAGCAGTACTTC,CSGTLGTYEQYF
-,few,TRBV20-1,15,TRBJ2-1,TGCAGTGCGCTTGACCGGCACCAATCCTACAATGAGCAGTTCTTC,CSALDRHQSYNEQFF
-,-,TRBV4-3,15,TRBJ1-1,TGCGCCAGCAGCCAAGGCCGGCAAGGGGGCACTGAAGCTTTCTTT,CASSQGRQGGTEAFF
-,-,TRBV6-1,17,TRBJ2-6,TGTGCCAGCCAGGCTCCTGACCCAGACTCTGGGGCCGACGTCCTGACTTTC,CASQAPDPDSGADVLTF
-,-,TRBV29-1,14,TRBJ2-5,TGCAGCGTTGGGGGTCGTTCGGGGCAAGAGACCCAGTACTTC,CSVGGRSGQETQYF
-,-,TRBV20-1,13,TRBJ2-7,TGCAGTGCTAGTGGCAGGGGCGTTTACGAGCAGTACTTC,CSASGRGVYEQYF
TRBD1,-,TRBV6-5,14,TRBJ2-7,TGTGCCAGCAGTTTAATCAGGGGGCTGGGCGAGCAGTACTTC,CASSLIRGLGEQYF
-,-,TRBV12-3/TRBV12-4,15,TRBJ1-2,TGTGCCAGCACTCCCCCCGGGACCTCGCTCGATGGCTACACCTTC,CASTPPGTSLDGYTF
-,-,TRBV20-1,14,TRBJ1-2,TGCAGTGCTAGAGATCGGGCAAACTACCATGGCTACACCTTC,CSARDRANYHGYTF
TRBD1,-,TRBV20-1,15,TRBJ2-3,TGCAGTGCTCGCTCTCCAGGGGGCTCCCCAGATACGCAGTATTTT,CSARSPGGSPDTQYF
TRBD2,-,TRBV20-1,14,TRBJ2-1,TGCAGTGCTAGAGATCCGGGAGGACCCGGTGAGCAGTTCTTC,CSARDPGGPGEQFF
TRBD1,-,TRBV10-3,13,TRBJ2-3,TGTGCCATCCGGGACAGGGGCACAGATACGCAGTATTTT,CAIRDRGTDTQYF
-,-,TRBV7-2,13,TRBJ2-5,TGTGCCAGCAGCTTACGGAGCGATAACCCCCAGTACTTC,CASSLRSDNPQYF
TRBD1,-,TRBV6-2/TRBV6-3,14,TRBJ2-7,TGTGCCAGCAATGGACAGGGGAAGTCCTACGAGCAGTACTTC,CASNGQGKSYEQYF
-,few,TRBV20-1,15,TRBJ2-7,TGCAGTGCTAGAGCTCTCCGGGCAGGGGTCCACGAGCAGTACTTC,CSARALRAGVHEQYF
-,-,TRBV6-6,15,TRBJ2-2,TGTGCCAGCGGACGCATGTCAGGAACCGGGGGGGAGCTGTTTTTT,CASGRMSGTGGELFF